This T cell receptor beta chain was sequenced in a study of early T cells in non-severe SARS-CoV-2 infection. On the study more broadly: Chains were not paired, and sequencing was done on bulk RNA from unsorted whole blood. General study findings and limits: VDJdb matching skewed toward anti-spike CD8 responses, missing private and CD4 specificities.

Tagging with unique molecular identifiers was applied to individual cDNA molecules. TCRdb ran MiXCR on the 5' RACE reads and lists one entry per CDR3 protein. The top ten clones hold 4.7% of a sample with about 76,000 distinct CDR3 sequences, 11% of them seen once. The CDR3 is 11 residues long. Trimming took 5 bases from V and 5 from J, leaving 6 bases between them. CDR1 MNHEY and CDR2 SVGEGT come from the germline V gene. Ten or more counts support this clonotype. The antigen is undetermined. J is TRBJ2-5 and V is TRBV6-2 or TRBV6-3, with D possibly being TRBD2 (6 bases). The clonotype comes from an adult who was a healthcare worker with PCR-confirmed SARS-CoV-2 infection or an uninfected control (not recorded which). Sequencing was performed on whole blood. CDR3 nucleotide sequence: TGTGCCAGCAGTAGCGGGGAGACCCAGTACTTC. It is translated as CASSSGETQYF.